This T cell receptor (beta chain) was profiled in a study of breast tumors, draining lymph nodes, adjacent tissues. Notes on the study in general: Data fit most tumor T cells coming from lymph node, expanding in tumor. Compared with basal-like, luminal-like tumors shared significantly more repertoire with nontumor tissue.

This clonotype occurred once. As yet, its antigen is unknown. Using its own MiXCR run on the multiplex PCR reads, TCRdb lists one record per CDR3 protein. The sample has under 25,000 distinct CDR3 sequences, 45% to 60% seen once. Germline values: CDR1 SGHTA, CDR2 FQGNSA. CDR3 length: 15 residues. V lost 0 bases to trimming and J lost 7 bases, with 10 bases between them. The clonotype comes from a female donor with breast cancer. Some clones in this sample may be carry-over from other donors' samples. The chain joins TRBV7-2 to TRBJ1-6; D is perhaps TRBD1 (6 bases). Specimen: breast tumor tissue. CDR3 bases: TGTGCCAGCAGCTTAGCGGGGGGGCGCAATTCACCCCTCCACTTT. This encodes CASSLAGGRNSPLHF.